The 30 T cell receptor beta chains listed next were all sequenced from one sample in a study of T cell clonality in common variable immunodeficiency (dated by TCRdb to the mid-2010s). To prepare the library, the immunoSEQ multiplex PCR assay was applied. Drawn from immuneACCESS, this table holds only the in-frame rearrangements with V and J called that TCRdb kept. Clones are partly lost; checked studies trace under half to an unresolved V gene and leave the rest unexplained. The data for this sample show 35,000 to 50,000 clones, each detected more than once. The ten largest clones represent about 1.3% of the sample. Specimen: peripheral blood mononuclear cells. The receptors derive from a person between 18 and 69 years old in good health.

This clone was seen at least ten times. The junction does not match germline at one end; this may be a read error. The DNA read from the CDR3 is TGTGCTAGCAGCTTAGCGCTCGGGAGCACAGATACG. This translates into CASSLALGSTDT. The CDR3 reads in full as CASSLALGSTDTQYF. This chain uses TRBV7-7 with TRBJ2-3; possible D gene TRBD2, 5 bases. The CDR3 goes on 3 residues after the read ends, and that part is filled in from the germline J gene. CDR3 length: 15 residues. Germline CDR1 and CDR2: SSHAT and FNYEAQ (reference sequence).

This clone occurred many times. The read ends 3 residues before the CDR3 terminus; that terminus is restored from the germline J gene. V usage is TRBV5-6 and J usage is TRBJ2-5; the match to TRBD1 covers 7 bases. The CDR3 runs to 15 residues. Germline CDR1 and CDR2: SGHDT and YYEEEE. V lost 4 bases and J lost 2; bases outside the gene matches: 8. CDR3 in amino acids: CASSQPWDSQETQYF. The sequenced part of the CDR3 DNA is TGTGCCAGCAGCCAACCCTGGGACAGTCAAGAGACC.

This clone was detected many times. From the germline J gene comes the end of the CDR3, since the read stops 3 residues before it. The V and J genes are TRBV28 and TRBJ1-5; 7 nucleotides match TRBD1. V lost 6 bases and J lost 8; bases outside the gene matches: 7. This CDR3 comprises 13 residues. CDR1 and CDR2 from the germline V gene are MDHEN and SYDVKM. The CDR3 reads CASRAGQSKPQHF. Incomplete CDR3 DNA: TGTGCCAGCAGAGCGGGACAGAGCAAGCCC.

A word on this clone: The sequenced fragment ends 3 residues before the CDR3 boundary, so the rest is inferred from the germline J gene. This chain uses TRBV7-9 with TRBJ1-6; 9 bases align to TRBD1. The ends lost 7 bases at V and 7 bases at J; junction bases unmatched: 5. Germline V CDR1 and CDR2: SEHNR, FQNEAQ (reference sequence). This CDR3 contains 14 residues. This CDR3 reads CASTRTGENSPLHF. The sequenced part of the CDR3 DNA is TGTGCCAGCACCCGGACAGGGGAAAATTCACCC.

As for this clone: The DNA ends 3 residues before the CDR3 does, and the rest of the CDR3 is filled in from the germline J gene. The V gene is TRBV7-6, the J gene TRBJ2-7, with 12 bases aligning to TRBD2. Losses at the gene ends were 5 bases for V and 2 bases for J; bases not matched to a gene: 7. This CDR3 comprises 16 residues. In germline, CDR1 is SGHVS, CDR2 FNYEAQ. CDR3 region: CASSPLSSGRAYEQYF. The DNA read from the CDR3 is TGTGCCAGCAGCCCACTCTCTAGCGGGAGGGCCTACGAG.

This clone came up many times. The read ends 3 residues early relative to the CDR3; the germline J gene fills the gap. The chain recombines TRBV4-1 with TRBJ2-7; no clear D gene. The length of the CDR3 is 13 residues. CDR1 and CDR2 (germline): MGHRA, YSYEKL. Trimming stripped 3 bases from V and 2 bases from J, with 8 bases between. CDR3 DNA, as far as it was read: TGCGCCAGCAGCCAGGGCAGTACCTACGAG. Translating gives CASSQGSTYE. The whole CDR3 sequence is CASSQGSTYEQYF.

This clone was found many times. CDR3 protein: CASSSSALSTDTQYF. The DNA read from the CDR3 is TGTGCCAGCAGCTCCTCCGCACTTAGCACAGATACG. V usage is TRBV7-2 and J usage is TRBJ2-3; the D is unclear. The read ends 3 residues early relative to the CDR3; the germline J gene fills the gap. There are 15 residues in the CDR3. Germline V gives CDR1 SGHTA, CDR2 FQGNSA. Trimming removed 4 bases from V and 0 bases from J, with 11 bases in between.

This clone was picked up many times. The CDR3 extends 3 residues past the end of the read, so its final part is completed from the germline J gene. The rearrangement joins TRBV2 to TRBJ2-5; 10 bases are a match to TRBD2. Germline values: CDR1 SNHLY, CDR2 FYNNEI. The CDR3 runs to 15 residues. With V trimmed by 4 bases and J by 5 bases, 7 bases remained unmatched. The CDR3 here is CASSVLAGDHETQYF. The part of the CDR3 DNA that was read is TGTGCCAGCAGTGTGCTAGCGGGAGATCATGAGACC.

The sample holds many counts of this clone. The read finishes 3 residues shy of the CDR3 end, and the germline J gene is used to complete it. The chain is built from TRBV20-1 and TRBJ2-3, with TRBD1 as a possible D gene (5 bases). Germline V gives CDR1 DFQATT, CDR2 SNEGSKA (reference sequence). The V and J ends lost 6 bases and 3 bases respectively, with 13 bases between them. This CDR3 region has 13 residues. CDR3 DNA, as far as it was read: TGCAGTGCCCGCCCCCCAGGGACAGATACG. Its translation: CSARPPGTDT. The whole CDR3 sequence reads CSARPPGTDTQYF.

This clone appeared many times. The read finishes 3 residues shy of the CDR3 end, and the germline J gene is used to complete it. The rearrangement links TRBV18 to TRBJ1-1; possible D gene TRBD1, 6 bases. This CDR3 is 15 amino acids long. Germline values: CDR1 KGHSH, CDR2 LQKENI. The chain's CDR3 is CASSPQEIQGSPAFF. The CDR3 DNA, read in part, is TGTGCCAGCTCACCTCAAGAAATACAGGGTTCTCCA.

This clone was seen ten or more times. The read finishes 3 residues shy of the CDR3 end, and the germline J gene is used to complete it. The chain is built from TRBV20-1 and TRBJ2-5, with D possibly being TRBD2 (6 bases). Trimming pared 5 bases from V and 5 bases from J, leaving 18 bases between. The germline CDR1 and CDR2 sequences are DFQATT and SNEGSKA (reference sequence). There are 14 residues in the CDR3. CDR3: CSADTTSFGETQYF. The sequenced CDR3 bases are TGCAGTGCTGATACAACTAGCTTCGGGGAGACC.

This clone was detected many times. CDR3 sequence: CAQREGYTDTQYF. CDR3 bases read: TGCGCACAGCGGGAGGGGTACACAGATACG. The V call is TRBV5-1, the J call TRBJ2-3; 10 nucleotides agree with TRBD2. The CDR3 end is not reached by the read, which stops 3 residues before it; the germline J gene fills it in. CDR1 and CDR2 (germline): SGHRS, YFSETQ. This CDR3 comprises 13 residues.

This clone came up many times. The CDR3 bases that were read are TGCAGTGCTAGCATCCAGGGGGCGCTTGGTGAAAAA. It yields the protein CSASIQGALGEK. The entire CDR3 is CSASIQGALGEKLFF. The gene calls are TRBV20-1 and TRBJ1-4; 8 bases fit TRBD1. Read sequence stops 3 residues before the CDR3 end, and the germline J gene provides the missing end. CDR3 size: 15 residues. Germline lookup yields CDR1 DFQATT and CDR2 SNEGSKA (reference sequence). Germline trimming cut 3 bases from V and 7 bases from J; bases unmatched to any gene: 10.

There are many counts of this clone. The covered CDR3 bases are TGTGCCAGCTCACGACAGGGTGGCACCGAA. Translating it yields CASSRQGGTE. The full CDR3 is CASSRQGGTEAFF. The chain couples TRBV18 to TRBJ1-1; 7 nucleotides agree with TRBD1. The CDR3 is cut off 3 residues early in the read; its end comes from the germline J gene. CDR3 size: 13 residues. The germline CDR1 and CDR2 sequences are KGHSH and LQKENI.

This clone has ten or more counts. The read ends 3 residues before the CDR3 terminus; that terminus is restored from the germline J gene. This chain connects TRBV29-1 to TRBJ2-5, with TRBD2 as a possible D gene (7 bases). Germline values: CDR1 SQVTM, CDR2 ANQGSEA. The CDR3 contains 12 residues. V lost 3 bases and J lost 7, with 12 bases in between. CDR3 DNA, as far as it was read: TGCAGCGTTGACAGGGGCGGGGGGACC. Residues: CSVDRGGGT. The complete CDR3 protein is CSVDRGGGTQYF.

At least ten counts were recorded for this clone. The read stops 3 residues short of the end of the CDR3; the missing end is completed from the germline J gene. The V and J genes are TRBV6-2 or TRBV6-3 and TRBJ2-7; perhaps TRBD2 as D (6 bases). CDR3 length equals 15 residues. Trimming took 0 bases from V and 2 from J, leaving 11 bases between them. Germline CDR1 and CDR2: MNHEY and SVGEGT. The CDR3 loop is CASSYSPSAPYEQYF. CDR3 DNA (partial): TGTGCCAGCAGTTACTCGCCTAGCGCTCCCTACGAG.

This clone was found many times. The read finishes 3 residues shy of the CDR3 end, and the germline J gene is used to complete it. The chain employs TRBV7-6 and TRBJ2-4; possibly TRBD2 for D (7 bases). V was clipped by 5 bases and J by 7 bases, with 21 bases between them. Germline CDR1 reads SGHVS; CDR2 reads FNYEAQ. The CDR3 spans 16 residues. CDR3 sequence reads: CASSPLGGAAANIQYF. CDR3 bases read: TGTGCCAGCAGCCCCCTTGGGGGGGCGGCGGCGAACATT.

This clone is labeled as medium-sized. The read terminates 3 residues ahead of where the CDR3 ends, so the germline J gene completes it. The chain employs TRBV14 and TRBJ2-3; weak D call: TRBD1 (6 bases). Germline values: CDR1 SGHDN, CDR2 FVKESK. V lost 0 bases, J lost 0 bases, and 10 bases lay in between. This CDR3 is built from 16 residues. The CDR3 is CASSQENRASTDTQYF. CDR3 DNA (partial): TGTGCCAGCAGCCAAGAAAACAGGGCTAGCACAGATACG.

At least ten counts were recorded for this clone. The read falls 3 residues short of the CDR3 end, and the missing part is taken from the germline J gene. The chain joins TRBV13 to TRBJ2-7; 9 bases fit TRBD1. The CDR3 extends over 15 amino acids. Per the germline V gene, CDR1 is PRHDT and CDR2 is FYEKMQ (reference sequence). Trimming cost V 3 bases and J 0 bases; bases outside gene matches: 3. The part of the CDR3 DNA that was read is TGTGCCAGCAGCTTCTGGGACAGGGCCTCCTACGAG. This gives the protein CASSFWDRASYE. The whole CDR3 sequence is CASSFWDRASYEQYF.

This clone was seen ten or more times. Sequencing ends 3 residues short of the CDR3 end; the germline J gene provides the rest. The chain is built from TRBV7-8 and TRBJ1-1, with D tentatively TRBD1 (5 bases). The germline V gene has CDR1 SGHVS and CDR2 FQNEAQ. There are 15 residues in the CDR3. V lost 2 bases and J 0 bases, leaving 10 bases between the germline ends. The CDR3 spells CASSLYGQLNTEAFF. CDR3 bases read: TGTGCCAGCAGCTTATATGGACAACTGAACACTGAA.

This clone was picked up many times. The read terminates 3 residues ahead of where the CDR3 ends, so the germline J gene completes it. This sequence joins TRBV7-2 and TRBJ2-1; D perhaps matches TRBD1 (5 bases). The CDR3 contains 13 residues. Germline CDR1 and CDR2: SGHTA and FQGNSA. Trimming shortened V by 5 bases and J by 9 bases, and 14 bases separated the two germline ends. The CDR3 spells CASSDVTVPEQFF. CDR3 bases read: TGTGCCAGCAGCGATGTGACAGTCCCTGAG.

In this sample, this clone turned up a few times. The read stops 3 residues short of the end of the CDR3; the missing end is completed from the germline J gene. V gene TRBV27 combines with J gene TRBJ2-7; D unresolved. V dropped 4 bases and J dropped 1 base, with 17 bases sitting between them. The CDR3 sequence is 16 residues long. Looked up from germline, CDR1 is MNHEY and CDR2 is SMNVEV (reference sequence). The covered CDR3 bases are TGTGCCAGCAGTTCGACATCTCGGAAAGGGTCCTACGAG. Protein product: CASSSTSRKGSYE. The complete CDR3 protein is CASSSTSRKGSYEQYF.

This clone was observed many times. From the germline J gene comes the end of the CDR3, since the read stops 3 residues before it. The chain has TRBV5-1 and TRBJ2-2; 7 positions agree with TRBD1. This CDR3 has 15 residues. The V segment lost 4 bases and the J segment 0 bases; nucleotides outside the gene matches: 3. CDR1 is SGHRS and CDR2 is YFSETQ in the germline V gene. Partial CDR3 DNA: TGCGCCAGCAGCCAGGGACAGTCGAACACCGGGGAG. Its translation is CASSQGQSNTGE. The full-length CDR3 reads as CASSQGQSNTGELFF. Full variable domain (outside the CDR3, taken from reference TRBV5-1 and TRBJ2-2): KAGVTQTPRYLIKTRGQQVTLSCSPISGHRSVSWYQQTPGQGLQFLFEYFSETQRNKGNFPGRFSGRQFSNSRSEMNVSTLELGDSALYLCASSQGQSNTGELFFGEGSRLTVL.

This clone occurred a few times. The part of the CDR3 DNA that was read is TGTGCCTGGAGGAACAGGGGCACTGAA. Translated, it gives CAWRNRGTE. The CDR3 in full is CAWRNRGTEAFF. The gene calls are TRBV30 and TRBJ1-1; TRBD1 agrees at 7 bases. The read ends 3 residues early relative to the CDR3; the germline J gene fills the gap. The V gene's germline CDR1 is GTSNPN and CDR2 SVGIG (reference sequence). The ends lost 3 bases at V and 4 bases at J; junction bases unmatched: 2. The CDR3 is 12 amino acids. Full variable domain (rest looked up from reference TRBV30 and TRBJ1-1): SQTIHQWPATLVQPVGSPLSLECTVEGTSNPNLYWYRQAAGRGLQLLFYSVGIGQISSEVPQNLSASRPQDRQFILSSKKLLLSDSGFYLCAWRNRGTEAFFGQGTRLTVV.

This clone was counted ten times or more. The read stops 3 residues short of the end of the CDR3; the missing end is completed from the germline J gene. The chain combines TRBV24-1 with TRBJ2-2; D is unclear. The CDR3 covers 14 residues. Deletions cut 10 bases from V and 0 bases from J, with 11 bases between. The germline gives CDR1 KGHDR, CDR2 SFDVKD. CDR3 bases read: TGTGCCACTTCTTTTTCCGCGAACACCGGGGAG. This translates into CATSFSANTGE. The complete CDR3 sequence is CATSFSANTGELFF.

This clone appeared a few times. The DNA read from the CDR3 is TGTGCCAGTAGTGCGGACAGGAGCTCTGGAAACACC. As protein: CASSADRSSGNT. The whole CDR3 protein is CASSADRSSGNTIYF. The chain links TRBV19 to TRBJ1-3, with TRBD1 matching over 7 bases. Read sequence stops 3 residues before the CDR3 end, and the germline J gene provides the missing end. The V gene end was trimmed by 5 bases and the J gene end by 0 bases; junction bases not matched to a gene: 4. CDR3 length equals 15 residues. Looked up from germline, CDR1 is LNHDA and CDR2 is SQIVND (reference sequence).

This clone was recorded at least ten times. The DNA ends 3 residues before the CDR3 does, and the rest of the CDR3 is filled in from the germline J gene. The chain couples TRBV10-1 to TRBJ2-5; 10 bases line up with TRBD2. The V gene end was trimmed by 10 bases and the J gene end by 3 bases; junction bases not matched to a gene: 14. Germline V gene lookup returns CDR1 WNHNN and CDR2 SYGVQD (reference sequence). CDR3 length: 16 residues. CDR3 in amino acids: CAIPSDSSGGKETQYF. Incomplete CDR3 DNA: TGCGCCATCCCATCGGATTCTAGCGGGGGTAAAGAGACC.

This clone came up many times. The observed sequence ends 3 residues before the CDR3 terminus, with the missing tail filled in from the germline J gene. The gene calls are TRBV7-2 and TRBJ2-7, with 9 bases fitting TRBD2. Unmatched junction bases numbered 3, after V lost 1 base and J lost 5 bases. The CDR3 is 14 residues long. Germline V lookup: CDR1 SGHTA, CDR2 FQGNSA. The CDR3 sequence: CASSLVGTSNEQYF. The DNA read from the CDR3 is TGTGCCAGCAGCTTAGTGGGGACTAGCAACGAG.

This clone was found many times. From the germline J gene comes the end of the CDR3, since the read stops 3 residues before it. The chain links TRBV30 to TRBJ1-3; TRBD1 matches 12 bases. Germline CDR1 reads GTSNPN; CDR2 reads SVGIG (reference sequence). J gave up 8 bases and V 3 bases, and 8 bases lay outside the gene matches. CDR3 length: 15 amino acids. The CDR3 loop reads CAWSPGQGARDTIYF. Partial CDR3 DNA: TGTGCCTGGAGCCCGGGACAGGGGGCGAGAGACACC.

This clone was seen many times. The DNA ends 3 residues before the CDR3 does, and the rest of the CDR3 is filled in from the germline J gene. The gene calls are TRBV7-9 and TRBJ2-7, with 7 bases lining up with TRBD1. V gave up 5 bases and J gave up 4 bases; unmatched junction bases: 11. CDR1 SEHNR and CDR2 FQNEAQ come from the germline V gene (reference sequence). This CDR3 comprises 15 residues. The CDR3 loop reads CASSGAEAGGYEQYF. The sequenced CDR3 bases are TGTGCCAGCAGCGGTGCGGAGGCAGGGGGTTACGAG. Together with reference TRBV7-9 and TRBJ2-7, the CDR3 gives the full variable domain: DTGVSQNPRHKITKRGQNVTFRCDPISEHNRLYWYRQTLGQGPEFLTYFQNEAQLEKSRLLSDRFSAERPKGSFSTLEIQRTEQGDSAMYLCASSGAEAGGYEQYFGPGTRLTVT.